A selection of T cell receptor beta chains follows, all from one sample in a study of cytomegalovirus exposure and HLA in healthy donors. Sequenced by immunoSEQ multiplex PCR; TCRdb stores in-frame clones only, minus some. The sample lists approximately 90,000 clones; around 77% were seen once. The sample consisted of PBMCs. Source of these receptors: a man aged 25-45 years in good health and CMV-seronegative. Each CDR3 is given with its conserved first and last residue. The D gene is left open where the match is weak. The size of a clone is reported for some rows only, either as once, few or many, or as a class for expanded clones.

V,size,D,J,CDR3,DNA
TRBV6-5,.,.,TRBJ1-1,CASSRGGRNTEAFF,TGTGCCAGCAGCCGCGGGGGAAGGAACACTGAAGCTTTCTTT
TRBV11-3,.,TRBD1,TRBJ1-1,CASSLGQGLNTEAFF,TGTGCCAGCAGCCTTGGACAGGGTCTGAACACTGAAGCTTTCTTT
TRBV5-4,once,.,TRBJ1-2,CASTIPTGNYGYTF,TGTGCCAGCACCATCCCCACAGGGAACTATGGCTACACCTTC
TRBV5-1,.,TRBD1,TRBJ2-7,CASSLTGQGYEQYF,TGCGCCAGCAGCTTGACCGGACAGGGGTACGAGCAGTACTTC
TRBV28,.,.,TRBJ2-5,CASSHAAGMETQYF,TGTGCCAGCAGCCACGCGGCGGGGATGGAGACCCAGTACTTC
TRBV7-9,.,.,TRBJ2-7,CASSLMTDYEQYF,TGTGCCAGCAGCCTTATGACAGACTACGAGCAGTACTTC
TRBV19,.,TRBD2,TRBJ2-3,CASSIRGGSSRGTDTQYF,TGTGCCAGTAGTATACGGGGGGGGTCTTCTCGTGGCACAGATACGCAGTATTTT
TRBV28,.,.,TRBJ2-5,CASTIGAGEGETQYF,TGTGCCAGCACCATAGGGGCAGGGGAGGGGGAGACCCAGTACTTC
TRBV5-1,.,.,TRBJ2-7,CASSLDWTPRNEQYF,TGCGCCAGCAGCTTGGATTGGACACCCAGGAACGAGCAGTACTTC
TRBV7-9,.,.,TRBJ2-7,CASSLEPQGCIPNYEQYF,TGTGCCAGCAGCTTGGAGCCTCAGGGTTGTATCCCAAACTACGAGCAGTACTTC
TRBV7-2,.,TRBD1,TRBJ2-5,CASSLGGQPQETQYF,TGTGCCAGCAGCTTAGGGGGACAGCCCCAAGAGACCCAGTACTTC
TRBV19,.,TRBD2,TRBJ2-7,CATSLAGLGYEQYF,TGTGCCACCTCACTAGCGGGCCTGGGCTACGAGCAGTACTTC
TRBV9,.,.,TRBJ1-4,CASSVAPYQGRGEKLFF,TGTGCCAGCAGCGTAGCCCCATACCAGGGGCGCGGTGAAAAACTGTTTTTT
TRBV4-1,few,TRBD2,TRBJ2-1,CASSQDGTSGGNNEQFF,TGCGCCAGCAGCCAAGATGGGACTAGCGGGGGCAACAATGAGCAGTTCTTC
TRBV7-9,once,TRBD2,TRBJ2-1,CASSSRSGGENEQFF,TGTGCCAGCAGCTCACGATCTGGGGGGGAAAATGAGCAGTTCTTC
TRBV14,.,TRBD2,TRBJ2-1,CASSQIAGAGAGQFF,TGTGCCAGCAGCCAAATAGCGGGAGCCGGCGCGGGGCAGTTCTTC
TRBV10-3,.,.,TRBJ2-1,CAISSSYNEQFF,TGTGCCATCAGCAGCTCCTACAATGAGCAGTTCTTC
TRBV4-1,once,.,TRBJ1-1,CASSQAIWVGGTEAFF,TGCGCCAGCAGCCAAGCGATCTGGGTGGGCGGGACTGAAGCTTTCTTT
TRBV7-2,.,.,TRBJ2-2,CASSPRSGTGELFF,TGTGCCAGCAGCCCCAGATCAGGGACCGGGGAGCTGTTTTTT
TRBV2,.,.,TRBJ1-1,CASSEGHGGMNTEAFF,TGTGCCAGCAGTGAGGGACACGGGGGGATGAACACTGAAGCTTTCTTT
TRBV11-2,.,TRBD2,TRBJ2-7,CASSSTWGLAVSYEQYF,TGTGCCAGCAGCTCCACGTGGGGACTAGCGGTCTCCTACGAGCAGTACTTC
TRBV11-2,.,TRBD2,TRBJ2-3,CASSLRSGTSGQHTDTQYF,TGTGCCAGCAGCCTTAGATCCGGGACTAGCGGCCAGCACACAGATACGCAGTATTTT
TRBV5-1,.,.,TRBJ1-6,CASSLGGDSYNSPLHF,TGCGCCAGCAGCCTTGGGGGGGACTCATATAATTCACCCCTCCACTTT
TRBV5-1,.,.,TRBJ2-3,CASSRDTEGTDTQYF,TGCGCCAGCAGCCGGGACACCGAGGGAACAGATACGCAGTATTTT
TRBV19,.,TRBD1,TRBJ1-2,CASSQGENYGYTF,TGTGCGAGTAGTCAGGGGGAGAACTATGGCTACACCTTC
TRBV19,few,TRBD1,TRBJ2-6,CASRWQGDSGANVLTF,TGTGCCAGTAGGTGGCAGGGGGACTCTGGGGCCAACGTCCTGACTTTC
TRBV21-1,.,.,TRBJ2-5,CASSKPHPGTEGETQYF,TGTGCCAGCAGCAAGCCCCACCCGGGGACGGAGGGAGAGACCCAGTACTTC
TRBV14,.,TRBD2,TRBJ2-7,CASSLIAGSSTEQYF,TGTGCCAGCAGCCTCATAGCGGGAAGTTCAACCGAGCAGTACTTC
TRBV5-1,.,.,TRBJ1-3,CASSLTGTGNTIYF,TGCGCCAGCAGCTTGACAGGGACTGGAAACACCATATATTTT